What follows are 27 T cell receptor beta chains derived from one specimen sequenced in a study of immune cell composition in non-small cell lung cancer. Normal lung was sampled as far from the tumour as possible, at least 3 cm. Measured with immunoSEQ multiplex PCR; TCRdb has only the in-frame clones, and not every one. Counted here are some 700 clones, roughly 88% occurring once; the ten biggest clones make up 12%. The specimen was non-adjacent lung tissue. Source of these receptors: a human donor with non-small cell lung cancer.

This chain uses TRBV5-1 with TRBJ1-1; 7 nucleotides line up with TRBD1. Trimming cost V 5 bases and J 1 base; bases outside gene matches: 2. The CDR3 has 13 amino acids. CDR1 is SGHRS, CDR2 YFSETQ, per germline. The chain's CDR3 is CASRGQENTEAFF. The CDR3 DNA is TGCGCCAGCAGAGGACAGGAGAACACTGAAGCTTTCTTT.

This chain uses TRBV5-1 with TRBJ2-2, with 8 bases fitting TRBD1. The CDR3 has 14 amino acids. CDR1 and CDR2 (germline): SGHRS, YFSETQ. With V trimmed by 4 bases and J by 6 bases, 5 bases remained unmatched. Written as DNA, the CDR3 is TGCGCCAGCAGCCCAGGACAGGGTGCCGGGGAGCTGTTTTTT. It encodes CASSPGQGAGELFF.

This sequence joins TRBV10-3 and TRBJ2-2, with D uncertain. This CDR3 comprises 14 residues. V lost 1 base and J 5 bases, leaving 8 bases between the germline ends. Germline V gene sequence: CDR1 ENHRY, CDR2 SYGVKD. The CDR3 sequence: CAISEFAATGELFF. DNA of the CDR3: TGTGCCATCAGTGAGTTTGCTGCGACCGGGGAGCTGTTTTTT.

This chain connects TRBV7-9 to TRBJ2-7, with 7 bases lining up with TRBD2. This CDR3 comprises 15 residues. V lost 6 bases and J lost 3; bases outside the gene matches: 11. Germline values: CDR1 SEHNR, CDR2 FQNEAQ (reference sequence). CDR3: CASSSSGRANYEQYF. The CDR3, as DNA: TGTGCCAGCAGTTCCTCGGGGAGGGCTAACTACGAGCAGTACTTC. The full variable domain, with the rest looked up from reference TRBV7-9 and TRBJ2-7, is DTGVSQNPRHKITKRGQNVTFRCDPISEHNRLYWYRQTLGQGPEFLTYFQNEAQLEKSRLLSDRFSAERPKGSFSTLEIQRTEQGDSAMYLCASSSSGRANYEQYFGPGTRLTVT.

The CDR3 loop reads CASNGQGASEKLFF. As DNA, the CDR3 is TGTGCCAGCAACGGACAGGGGGCGAGTGAAAAACTGTTTTTT. This chain joins TRBV28 and TRBJ1-4; 11 nucleotides agree with TRBD1. The CDR3 runs to 14 residues. Germline V lookup: CDR1 MDHEN, CDR2 SYDVKM. Trimming cost V 7 bases and J 7 bases; bases outside gene matches: 5.

The V and J genes are TRBV7-2 and TRBJ2-7, with 12 bases fitting TRBD2. V shed 3 bases, J shed 7 bases, and the junction held 4 bases outside the gene matches. CDR1 and CDR2 from the germline V gene are SGHTA and FQGNSA. The length of the CDR3 is 14 residues. The CDR3 reads CASSFGLAGFEQYF. The CDR3 DNA is TGTGCCAGCAGCTTTGGACTAGCGGGGTTTGAGCAGTACTTC.

The rearrangement links TRBV21-1 to TRBJ2-3; the table's D gene call, TRBD1, was not cross checked with the DNA. TRBV21-1 is flagged as a pseudogene. This CDR3 is 19 amino acids long. CDR3 nucleotide sequence: TGTGCCAGCAGCCCCCCCTCCCCCGGACAGGGGTTTAGCACAGATACGCAGTATTTT. This sequence encodes CASSPPSPGQGFSTDTQYF.

The gene calls are TRBV7-6 and TRBJ2-1; the match to TRBD2 covers 8 bases. Germline CDR1 reads SGHVS; CDR2 reads FNYEAQ. The CDR3 runs to 15 residues. With 1 base clipped from V and 7 bases from J, the junction kept 6 bases outside the gene matches. CDR3: CASSLVSGGRNEQFF. The CDR3 DNA reads TGTGCCAGCAGCTTAGTCAGCGGGGGCCGAAATGAGCAGTTCTTC.

This chain joins TRBV7-2 and TRBJ1-5; D ambiguous. Germline V gene data show CDR1 as SGHTA and CDR2 as FQGNSA. There are 13 residues in the CDR3. V dropped 9 bases and J dropped 0 bases, with 9 bases sitting between them. CDR3 loop: CASAENSNQPQHF. In nucleotides, the CDR3 is TGTGCCAGTGCGGAAAATAGCAATCAGCCCCAGCATTTT.

The CDR3 is CASSFGTGGRDEKLFF. CDR3 DNA sequence: TGCGCCAGCAGCTTCGGGACAGGGGGCCGGGATGAAAAACTGTTTTTT. The rearrangement links TRBV5-1 to TRBJ1-4, with 12 bases identical to TRBD1. Trimming at V came to 2 bases and at J to 6 bases, leaving 5 bases not matched to a gene. The CDR3 is 16 residues long. The germline gives CDR1 SGHRS, CDR2 YFSETQ.

Here the CDR3 reads CATSRDPGQGQSGANVLTF. The CDR3 region has the DNA TGTGCCACCAGCAGAGACCCGGGACAGGGACAATCTGGGGCCAACGTCCTGACTTTC. The chain joins TRBV15 to TRBJ2-6; 9 positions agree with TRBD1. The CDR3 sequence is 19 residues long. The V segment lost 0 bases and the J segment 1 base; nucleotides outside the gene matches: 7. CDR1 is LNHNV and CDR2 is YYDKDF in the germline V gene (reference sequence).

The V and J genes are TRBV19 and TRBJ1-2; D not certain. The V gene's germline CDR1 is LNHDA and CDR2 SQIVND (reference sequence). Trimming took off 5 bases at V and 1 base at J, with 8 bases between the two ends. CDR3 length: 13 residues. The CDR3 DNA follows: TGTGCCAGTAGTTCTCTAAATAACTATGGCTACACCTTC. Amino acid sequence: CASSSLNNYGYTF.

CDR3 DNA sequence: TGTGCCACCAGCACCCCCGCAGGGGAGAATGAAAAACTGTTTTTT. Encoded protein: CATSTPAGENEKLFF. J is TRBJ1-4 and V is TRBV15; possible D gene TRBD1, 6 bases. CDR1 and CDR2 from the germline V gene are LNHNV and YYDKDF (reference sequence). The CDR3 length is 15 residues. The V end lost 4 bases, the J end lost 5 bases, and 14 bases lay between the germline ends.

This chain joins TRBV30 and TRBJ1-5; 9 nucleotides line up with TRBD1. V was pared by 2 bases and J by 6 bases, with 2 bases of the junction left unmatched. The germline V gene has CDR1 GTSNPN and CDR2 SVGIG (reference sequence). This CDR3 has 13 residues. The CDR3 sequence is CAWSTTGGQPQHF. Here the CDR3 DNA reads TGTGCCTGGAGTACGACAGGGGGTCAGCCCCAGCATTTT.

This chain joins TRBV11-2 and TRBJ1-1; D is undetermined. V was cut by 5 bases and J by 1 base, with 17 bases left in between. This CDR3 is 16 amino acids long. Germline V gene lookup returns CDR1 SGHAT and CDR2 FQNNGV. Here the CDR3 reads CASSPLTGRWNTEAFF. The CDR3 nucleotides read TGTGCCAGCAGCCCACTAACCGGGAGATGGAACACTGAAGCTTTCTTT.

The DNA of the CDR3 is TGTGCCTGGAGTGTAACGTCGGGGTCTCATTCCTACACCTTC. Encoded protein: CAWSVTSGSHSYTF. The V call is TRBV30, the J call TRBJ1-2; no clear D gene. CDR3 length: 14 amino acids. Germline CDR1 and CDR2: GTSNPN and SVGIG (reference sequence). V was clipped by 0 bases and J by 10 bases, with 18 bases between them.

This chain links TRBV4-3 with TRBJ2-3, with 10 bases that match TRBD2. V shed 3 bases and J 4 bases; nucleotides not matched to a gene: 16. Germline V CDR1 and CDR2: LGHNA, YSLEER. This CDR3 is 19 amino acids long. CDR3 amino acids: CASSHSAAQAGGPSDTQYF. Written as DNA, the CDR3 is TGCGCCAGCAGCCACAGTGCCGCCCAAGCGGGGGGGCCCTCAGATACGCAGTATTTT.

This chain joins TRBV29-1 and TRBJ2-2; the D gene is possibly TRBD1 (7 bases). Per germline, CDR1 SQVTM and CDR2 ANQGSEA. The CDR3 sequence is 14 residues long. Between the trimmed V and J ends, which lost 6 bases and 0 bases, there was a span of 11 bases. The CDR3 spells CSVAGQTNTGELFF. The CDR3 DNA is TGCAGCGTCGCGGGACAGACGAACACCGGGGAGCTGTTTTTT.

Of note for this clone: This same CDR3 is encoded by further DNA sequences in the sample. The genes are TRBV11-2 and TRBJ2-3, with D possibly being TRBD2 (5 bases). CDR3 size: 15 residues. The V gene's germline CDR1 is SGHAT and CDR2 FQNNGV. V was clipped by 5 bases and J by 0 bases, with 12 bases between them. Here the CDR3 DNA reads TGTGCCAGCAGCCCGTGGACTTCTAGCACAGATACGCAGTATTTT. Translation: CASSPWTSSTDTQYF.

The V and J genes are TRBV11-2 and TRBJ1-2; 11 nucleotides match TRBD1. CDR1 is SGHAT, CDR2 FQNNGV, per germline. J lost 8 bases, V lost 5 bases, and 13 bases had no gene match. CDR3 size: 16 residues. The CDR3 here is CASSQDRGLGDGGYTF. CDR3 in DNA: TGTGCCAGCAGCCAGGACAGGGGGCTTGGGGACGGAGGCTACACCTTC.

V is TRBV7-9 and J is TRBJ2-7; 10 bases map to TRBD2. CDR3 size: 15 residues. Germline loops: CDR1 SEHNR, CDR2 FQNEAQ (reference sequence). The V segment lost 4 bases and the J segment 2 bases; nucleotides outside the gene matches: 5. The CDR3 region is CASSSSGTSAYEQYF. The CDR3 coding sequence is TGTGCCAGCAGCTCCTCCGGGACTAGCGCCTACGAGCAGTACTTC.

The chain links TRBV29-1 to TRBJ1-2, with TRBD1 matching 10 bases. This CDR3 contains 13 residues. The germline CDR1 and CDR2 sequences are SQVTM and ANQGSEA. V shed 6 bases and J 8 bases; nucleotides not matched to a gene: 9. The CDR3: CSVTGTGDWGYTF. DNA for the CDR3: TGCAGCGTCACCGGGACAGGGGATTGGGGCTACACCTTC.

The chain uses TRBV4-3 and TRBJ1-2, with 7 bases matching TRBD1. The germline V gene has CDR1 LGHNA and CDR2 YSLEER. The CDR3 length is 15 residues. J lost 1 base, V lost 3 bases, and 5 bases had no gene match. The CDR3 coding sequence is TGCGCCAGCAGCCAGTGGACAGGAGATAACTATGGCTACACCTTC. It specifies CASSQWTGDNYGYTF.

The CDR3 region is CASSQDSGDEKLFF. The CDR3 DNA reads TGCGCCAGCAGCCAAGATTCGGGGGACGAAAAACTGTTTTTT. The rearrangement links TRBV4-3 to TRBJ1-4, with TRBD1 as a possible D gene (5 bases). Per the germline V gene, CDR1 is LGHNA and CDR2 is YSLEER. CDR3 length equals 14 residues. V was cut by 0 bases and J by 8 bases, with 10 bases left in between.

This chain connects TRBV5-4 to TRBJ1-2; tentatively, D is TRBD1 (6 bases). The CDR3 spans 14 residues. From germline, CDR1 is SGHNT and CDR2 YYREEE (reference sequence). The V end was cut by 3 bases, the J end by 8 bases, with 17 bases between. This CDR3 reads CASSSGGTTGGYTF. The CDR3 nucleotides are TGTGCCAGCAGCTCTGGTGGGACAACGGGGGGCTACACCTTC.

The chain recombines TRBV27 with TRBJ1-2; 9 bases fit TRBD1. The CDR3 has 15 residues. Germline V gene sequence: CDR1 MNHEY, CDR2 SMNVEV (reference sequence). The V and J ends lost 1 base and 6 bases, in that order; junction bases with no gene match: 6. The CDR3 is CASSLLGTGNHGYTF. The CDR3 DNA follows: TGTGCCAGCAGTTTATTAGGGACAGGGAACCATGGCTACACCTTC.

For the CDR3, the DNA is TGTGCCAGCAGCGTAGCTGCTAGCGGCTACAATGAGCAGTTCTTC. This gives the protein CASSVAASGYNEQFF. The V call is TRBV9, the J call TRBJ2-1; 7 bases are a match to TRBD2. The CDR3 runs to 15 residues. V lost 0 bases, J lost 3 bases, and 3 bases stayed unmatched. Per germline, CDR1 SGDLS and CDR2 YYNGEE.